Below are 20 T cell receptor beta chains sequenced from a single sample in a study of blood T cell repertoires in COVID-19. Sequencing used immunoSEQ multiplex PCR; TCRdb keeps in-frame clones, though not all of them. Here the sample spans more than 85,000 clones, over 80% being singletons. Sequencing input: peripheral blood. The receptors come from a human donor in a cohort sampled during active COVID-19.

The V call is TRBV5-1, the J call TRBJ2-5, with 7 bases identical to TRBD2. Germline values: CDR1 SGHRS, CDR2 YFSETQ. CDR3 length: 15 amino acids. V shed 5 bases and J 3 bases; nucleotides not matched to a gene: 10. The CDR3 is CASREAGTTEETQYF. The CDR3 DNA reads TGCGCCAGCAGAGAAGCCGGGACTACTGAAGAGACCCAGTACTTC.

The chain uses TRBV5-1 and TRBJ1-1; a possible D gene is TRBD1 (6 bases). CDR1 is SGHRS and CDR2 is YFSETQ in the germline V gene. The CDR3 has 14 amino acids. V lost 4 bases and J lost 2, with 12 bases in between. The DNA of the CDR3 is TGCGCCAGCAGCCAGGGACACTTAAACACTGAAGCTTTCTTT. It encodes CASSQGHLNTEAFF.

The chain carries TRBV11-3 and TRBJ1-3; D is ambiguous. The V end lost 3 bases, the J end lost 6 bases, and 12 bases lay between the germline ends. The CDR3 spans 14 residues. The germline V gene has CDR1 SGHNT and CDR2 YENEEA. For the CDR3, the DNA is TGTGCCAGCAGCTTGGACGGCCGGGAAAACACCATATATTTT. This sequence encodes CASSLDGRENTIYF.

The chain carries TRBV5-1 and TRBJ2-7, with 8 bases that match TRBD1. The CDR3 consists of 15 residues. Germline loops: CDR1 SGHRS, CDR2 YFSETQ. V dropped 0 bases and J dropped 3; count of bases not matched to a gene: 5. This CDR3 is CASSLGQGASYEQYF. The CDR3 bases are TGCGCCAGCAGCTTGGGGCAGGGGGCAAGCTACGAGCAGTACTTC.

This chain uses TRBV3-1 (or the pseudogene TRBV3-2) with TRBJ2-5; 9 bases fit TRBD2. V lost 1 base and J lost 2; bases outside the gene matches: 2. This CDR3 has 15 residues. CDR1 is LGHDT and CDR2 is YNNKEL in the germline V gene (reference sequence). CDR3 sequence: CASSQVSGRQETQYF. CDR3 DNA sequence: TGTGCCAGCAGCCAAGTAAGCGGGAGGCAAGAGACCCAGTACTTC.

This sequence joins TRBV15 and TRBJ2-5; a weak D match, TRBD2 (6 bases). Germline assignment: CDR1 LNHNV and CDR2 YYDKDF (reference sequence). The V end lost 1 base, the J end lost 3 bases, and 9 bases lay between the germline ends. The CDR3 consists of 14 residues. This CDR3 is CATSRVGGEETQYF. The DNA for the CDR3 is TGTGCCACCAGCAGAGTAGGAGGGGAAGAGACCCAGTACTTC.

V and J are TRBV6-6 and TRBJ2-7; the D gene is possibly TRBD2 (7 bases). V dropped 5 bases and J dropped 3 bases, with 14 bases sitting between them. The CDR3 contains 14 residues. In germline, CDR1 is MNHNY, CDR2 SVGAGI (reference sequence). The CDR3 here is CASSLRGPVYEQYF. The CDR3 region has the DNA TGTGCCAGCAGTCTGCGGGGGCCTGTCTACGAGCAGTACTTC.

As DNA, the CDR3 is TGTGCCAGCAGTTTAAGGGCGGGGAGCTCTGGAAACACCATATATTTT. Translation: CASSLRAGSSGNTIYF. The chain has TRBV28 and TRBJ1-3; D is unresolved. The CDR3 consists of 16 residues. Germline V lookup: CDR1 MDHEN, CDR2 SYDVKM. The V and J ends lost 2 bases and 0 bases respectively, with 11 bases between them.

This clone was counted a few times. V gene TRBV4-2 combines with J gene TRBJ2-3, with 9 bases that match TRBD2. Germline lookup yields CDR1 LGHNA and CDR2 YNFKEQ. Trimming took 3 bases from V and 2 from J; bases not matched to a gene: 12. The CDR3 runs 18 residues. CDR3 sequence reads: CASSHTPPGTSLTDTQYF. CDR3 in DNA: TGTGCCAGCAGCCATACACCCCCCGGGACTAGCCTCACAGATACGCAGTATTTT.

The chain uses TRBV7-2 and TRBJ2-1; 8 bases match TRBD2. Germline lookup yields CDR1 SGHTA and CDR2 FQGNSA. V lost 5 bases and J lost 6; bases outside the gene matches: 12. The CDR3 has 16 amino acids. CDR3 region: CASSPSSGNLLNEQFF. Written as DNA, the CDR3 is TGTGCCAGCAGCCCGAGTAGCGGGAACCTTCTCAATGAGCAGTTCTTC.

The V gene is TRBV28, the J gene TRBJ1-4; 9 nucleotides agree with TRBD1. Germline V gene data show CDR1 as MDHEN and CDR2 as SYDVKM. The CDR3 runs 14 residues. The V segment lost 10 bases and the J segment 7 bases; nucleotides outside the gene matches: 10. CDR3 amino acids: CATSGQGFFEKLFF. The CDR3, as DNA: TGTGCCACCAGCGGACAGGGGTTTTTTGAAAAACTGTTTTTT.

The V gene is TRBV7-8, the J gene TRBJ2-3; the D gene is possibly TRBD2 (5 bases). Per the germline V gene, CDR1 is SGHVS and CDR2 is FQNEAQ. V dropped 5 bases and J dropped 3 bases, with 12 bases sitting between them. This CDR3 contains 14 residues. The CDR3 is CASSQREGTDTQYF. CDR3 DNA: TGTGCCAGCAGCCAACGGGAAGGTACAGATACGCAGTATTTT.

The table lists this clone with a few counts. The V and J genes are TRBV4-3 and TRBJ2-7; TRBD1 matches 10 bases. Germline V gene data show CDR1 as LGHNA and CDR2 as YSLEER. V was pared by 3 bases and J by 5 bases, with 4 bases of the junction left unmatched. The CDR3 contains 14 residues. CDR3 in DNA: TGCGCCAGCAGCCATCAGACAGGGGGCGACGAGCAGTACTTC. Translating gives CASSHQTGGDEQYF.

This chain joins TRBV21-1 and TRBJ1-1; TRBD1, the table's D call, lacks a check against the DNA. TRBV21-1 is flagged as a pseudogene. The CDR3 is made up of 17 amino acids. CDR3 DNA: TGTGCCAGCAGCAAAGGGGGGACAGGGCTCATGAACACTGAAGCTTTCTTT. Translated, it gives CASSKGGTGLMNTEAFF.

The gene calls are TRBV6-4 and TRBJ1-6, with 7 bases that match TRBD1. The V gene's germline CDR1 is MRHNA and CDR2 SNTAGT. The J segment lost 0 bases and the V segment lost 2 bases, leaving 13 bases of the junction unmatched. This CDR3 comprises 20 residues. This chain's CDR3 is CASSDPNGQERSSYNSPLHF. In nucleotides, the CDR3 is TGTGCCAGCAGTGACCCAAATGGACAGGAGCGGAGCTCCTATAATTCACCCCTCCACTTT.

The chain employs TRBV15 and TRBJ2-5, with a tentative D call TRBD1 (5 bases). With 5 bases removed from V and 4 bases from J, the gap between germline ends came to 14 bases. CDR1 is LNHNV, CDR2 YYDKDF, per germline (reference sequence). The CDR3 contains 14 residues. CDR3 sequence reads: CATSDFGGAETQYF. CDR3 nucleotides: TGTGCCACCAGCGACTTCGGTGGGGCAGAGACCCAGTACTTC.

The chain uses TRBV6-2 or TRBV6-3 and TRBJ2-2, with a tentative D call TRBD1 (5 bases). This CDR3 is 12 amino acids long. Germline V gene lookup returns CDR1 MNHEY and CDR2 SVGEGT. Trimming pared 5 bases from V and 9 bases from J, leaving 10 bases between. The CDR3 loop reads CASSNRLWELFF. CDR3 bases: TGTGCCAGCAGTAACAGGCTGTGGGAGCTGTTTTTT.

The V call is TRBV28, the J call TRBJ2-5; 9 bases agree with TRBD2. Per the germline V gene, CDR1 is MDHEN and CDR2 is SYDVKM. V was clipped by 7 bases and J by 7 bases; unmatched bases: 13. The CDR3 runs to 15 residues. The CDR3: CASTPSASGKGTQYF. DNA for the CDR3: TGTGCCAGCACCCCGTCGGCTAGCGGGAAAGGGACCCAGTACTTC. The whole variable domain, filled in from reference TRBV28 and TRBJ2-5, reads DVKVTQSSRYLVKRTGEKVFLECVQDMDHENMFWYRQDPGLGLRLIYFSYDVKMKEKGDIPEGYSVSREKKERFSLILESASTNQTSMYLCASTPSASGKGTQYFGPGTRLLVL.

The rearrangement uses TRBV19 and TRBJ1-5; possibly TRBD1 for D (5 bases). Trimming removed 3 bases at V and 6 bases at J, with 15 bases between. The CDR3 is 15 amino acids. Germline V CDR1 and CDR2: LNHDA, SQIVND (reference sequence). CDR3 sequence reads: CASSITQGGPQPQHF. The CDR3 nucleotides are TGTGCCAGTAGTATCACCCAGGGAGGGCCTCAGCCCCAGCATTTT.

CDR3 nucleotide sequence: TGTGCCAGCAGCCCCAGAGTCCTAGCGGGAGCCGGGGAGCTGTTTTTT. Encoded protein: CASSPRVLAGAGELFF. V is TRBV7-2 and J is TRBJ2-2; 10 bases agree with TRBD2. Unmatched junction bases numbered 9, after V lost 5 bases and J lost 6 bases. Germline CDR1 reads SGHTA; CDR2 reads FQGNSA. The length of the CDR3 is 16 residues.